Below, one TCR beta chain is given with its context. Its antigen is still unknown. This CDR3 comprises 16 residues. Germline assignment: CDR1 KGHSH and CDR2 LQKENI. J lost 0 bases, V lost 4 bases, and 8 bases had no gene match. The entry originates in a study of T cell responses to AZD1222 COVID-19 vaccine. Study in general: Second doses at about 4 or about 12 weeks were pooled.

TCRdb's table, derived via immunoSEQ multiplex PCR, lists solely in-frame clones and lacks some. Among around 140,000 clones listed, approximately 90% were seen once. Study-wide points: White British people made up most donors, females outnumbered males, and clonal diversity was possibly underestimated. Recipients of AZD1222 seropositive at baseline numbered only 5 or 6. Close to half of all spike-specific TCRs reportedly target regions of the variants that are unmutated.

The sequences come from peripheral blood, collected on day 0 of AZD1222 vaccination. The chain is built from TRBV18 and TRBJ1-1; 7 bases agree with TRBD1. The clonotype was recovered from an adult in good health. The CDR3 protein is CASSLAPGTVNTEAFF. DNA of the CDR3: TGTGCCAGCTCACTAGCCCCGGGGACAGTGAACACTGAAGCTTTCTTT.